A single count supports the clone carrying this T cell receptor (beta chain). Germline CDR1 reads MGHRA; CDR2 reads YSYEKL. This CDR3 spans 14 amino acids. Trimming pared 0 bases from V and 5 bases from J, leaving 10 bases between. The data derive from a study of blood T cell repertoires in COVID-19. Turning to the study itself: PBMCs, B-cell-depleted T cells, or T cells were the source of the cDNA or gDNA that made up the material.

Sequenced by immunoSEQ multiplex PCR; TCRdb stores in-frame clones only, minus some. The sample includes 150,000 to 200,000 clones, 88% of them seen just once. The clonotype was recovered from a man aged 60 to 75 with acute or convalescent COVID-19. The specimen sequenced was peripheral blood. V usage is TRBV4-1 and J usage is TRBJ1-2; D gene unclear. This CDR3 is CASSQDEQIYGYTF. The CDR3 DNA sequence: TGCGCCAGCAGCCAAGACGAACAGATTTATGGCTACACCTTC.